This passage covers 26 T cell receptor beta chains from one sample sequenced in a study of T-cell memory formation after mild COVID-19. TCRdb used MiXCR to reprocess the 5' RACE reads, holding one entry per CDR3 protein. This table has 250,000 to 350,000 distinct CDR3 sequences, roughly an eighth appearing once. The source material was PBMCs or a T cell subset sorted from them (not recorded which). Every receptor here comes from a man younger than 30 who had mild COVID-19 (a few samples of this study predate the infection). Cell type and time point are not known.

This clonotype was detected only a few times. The V call is TRBV12-3 or TRBV12-4, the J call TRBJ2-1, with TRBD2 matching 10 bases. Trimming at V came to 3 bases and at J to 2 bases, leaving 1 base not matched to a gene. The CDR3 covers 15 residues. DNA for the CDR3: TGTGCCAGCAGTTTGGGACTAGCGACCTACAATGAGCAGTTCTTC. Protein product: CASSLGLATYNEQFF.

The chain couples TRBV30 to TRBJ2-3; D uncertain. In germline, CDR1 is GTSNPN, CDR2 SVGIG (reference sequence). The CDR3 is made up of 12 amino acids. Trimming took off 2 bases at V and 8 bases at J, with 11 bases between the two ends. The DNA of the CDR3 is TGTGCCTGGAGTAGAGACCGAGGTACGCAGTATTTT. Its protein product is CAWSRDRGTQYF.

The chain carries TRBV9 and TRBJ2-5, with 10 bases fitting TRBD1. The CDR3 sequence is 16 residues long. Trimming removed 0 bases from V and 5 bases from J; junction bases left unmatched: 7. Per germline, CDR1 SGDLS and CDR2 YYNGEE. DNA of the CDR3: TGTGCCAGCAGCGTAGGGCGGGACAGGGGCATTGAGACCCAGTACTTC. Protein product: CASSVGRDRGIETQYF.

In this sample, this clonotype turned up a few times. This chain joins TRBV13 and TRBJ1-2; weak D call: TRBD1 (6 bases). Deletions cut 6 bases from V and 4 bases from J, with 21 bases between. This CDR3 region has 16 residues. CDR1 is PRHDT and CDR2 is FYEKMQ in the germline V gene (reference sequence). CDR3: CASREQGGDLTYGYTF. In DNA form, the CDR3 reads TGTGCCAGCAGAGAACAGGGAGGGGACCTCACCTATGGCTACACCTTC. The full variable domain, its missing parts supplied by reference TRBV13 and TRBJ1-2, is AAGVIQSPRHLIKEKRETATLKCYPIPRHDTVYWYQQGPGQDPQFLISFYEKMQSDKGSIPDRFSAQQFSDYHSELNMSSLELGDSALYFCASREQGGDLTYGYTFGSGTRLTVV.

The chain employs TRBV5-1 and TRBJ1-1; D gene unclear. The germline V and J ends were trimmed by 0 bases and 1 base, with 7 bases remaining between them. The germline V gene has CDR1 SGHRS and CDR2 YFSETQ. CDR3 size: 14 residues. The CDR3 loop reads CASSLADGNTEAFF. The CDR3 DNA is TGCGCCAGCAGCTTGGCCGATGGGAACACTGAAGCTTTCTTT.

This clonotype showed up just a few times. At one of its ends the junction is not consistent with the germline gene, which may arise from a read error. This chain's CDR3 is CASRPQSASETQYF. The DNA for the CDR3 is TGTGCTAGCAGGCCTCAGTCGGCAAGCGAGACCCAGTACTTC. The chain carries TRBV7-7 and TRBJ2-5; D is unresolved. Per germline, CDR1 SSHAT and CDR2 FNYEAQ (reference sequence). This CDR3 has 14 amino acids. Together with reference TRBV7-7 and TRBJ2-5, the CDR3 gives the full variable domain: GAGVSQSPRYKVTKRGQDVTLRCDPISSHATLYWYQQALGQGPEFLTYFNYEAQPDKSGLPSDRFSAERPEGSISTLTIQRTEQRDSAMYRCASRPQSASETQYFGPGTRLLVL.

This clonotype appeared many times. The chain uses TRBV5-1 and TRBJ2-4; possibly TRBD2 for D (5 bases). V was shortened by 3 bases and J by 2 bases, with 12 bases between the two germline ends. Germline values: CDR1 SGHRS, CDR2 YFSETQ. This CDR3 has 15 amino acids. The CDR3 loop is CASSSQLGSKNIQYF. In DNA form, the CDR3 reads TGCGCCAGCAGCTCGCAACTAGGATCCAAAAACATTCAGTACTTC.

V usage is TRBV20-1 and J usage is TRBJ2-3; 15 bases fit TRBD2. Germline V gene sequence: CDR1 DFQATT, CDR2 SNEGSKA (reference sequence). V trimming: 5 bases; J trimming: 3 bases; junction bases outside the gene matches: 6. The CDR3 spans 16 residues. The DNA of the CDR3 is TGCAGTGCTGGACTAGCGGGGGGGCGTGGGACAGATACGCAGTATTTT. Encoded protein: CSAGLAGGRGTDTQYF.

This clonotype was found a few times. V usage is TRBV29-1 and J usage is TRBJ2-1, with TRBD2 as a possible D gene (7 bases). This CDR3 has 13 residues. The germline CDR1 and CDR2 sequences are SQVTM and ANQGSEA. V shed 4 bases and J shed 4 bases, with 11 bases lying between them. CDR3 in amino acids: CSVGRGRYNEQFF. As DNA, the CDR3 is TGCAGCGTTGGGCGGGGGCGATACAATGAGCAGTTCTTC.

The chain combines TRBV6-2 or TRBV6-3 with TRBJ2-7, with D unresolved. The CDR3 is 15 amino acids. Trimming cost V 6 bases and J 3 bases, with 18 bases left between them. Germline-derived CDR1 and CDR2 are MNHEY and SVGEGT. CDR3: CASSQRPRGSYEQYV. The DNA of the CDR3 is TGTGCCAGCAGCCAACGCCCCCGAGGCAGCTACGAGCAGTACGTC.

This clonotype was observed a few times. This chain uses TRBV11-2 with TRBJ1-2; D may be TRBD1 (5 bases). This CDR3 is built from 14 residues. Trimming shortened V by 3 bases and J by 5 bases, and 13 bases separated the two germline ends. Germline CDR1 is SGHAT and CDR2 is FQNNGV. The DNA of the CDR3 is TGTGCCAGCAGCTTTTCGCAGGGAGGATATGGCTACACCTTC. Its translation is CASSFSQGGYGYTF.

This clonotype was seen only a few times. The V and J genes are TRBV11-2 and TRBJ2-3; tentative D call: TRBD2 (6 bases). Trimming shortened V by 3 bases and J by 3 bases, and 13 bases separated the two germline ends. The CDR3 contains 15 residues. The germline CDR1 and CDR2 sequences are SGHAT and FQNNGV. DNA of the CDR3: TGTGCCAGCAGCTTTGGGACTGCCGGAACAGATACGCAGTATTTT. This codes for CASSFGTAGTDTQYF.

The J gene is TRBJ2-5, the V gene TRBV5-1; a possible D gene is TRBD1 (7 bases). This CDR3 has 17 residues. From germline, CDR1 is SGHRS and CDR2 YFSETQ. Trimming removed 4 bases at V and 4 bases at J, with 23 bases between. In DNA form, the CDR3 reads TGCGCCAGCAGCCCCCCCGTAGCAGGGGGGACCGGAGAGACCCAGTACTTC. This codes for CASSPPVAGGTGETQYF.

This clonotype was counted only a few times. V and J are TRBV27 and TRBJ1-5, with 8 bases fitting TRBD1. The CDR3 runs 12 residues. Germline CDR1 reads MNHEY; CDR2 reads SMNVEV (reference sequence). Trimming at V came to 4 bases and at J to 8 bases, leaving 1 base not matched to a gene. The CDR3 DNA reads as TGTGCCAGCAGTTCGACAGGGGAGCCCCAGCATTTT. It encodes CASSSTGEPQHF.

V is TRBV29-1 and J is TRBJ2-5; tentatively, D is TRBD1 (5 bases). CDR3 length: 13 amino acids. V was cut by 3 bases and J by 5 bases, with 13 bases left in between. Germline CDR1 reads SQVTM; CDR2 reads ANQGSEA. The CDR3 protein is CSVEGPGWETQYF. For the CDR3, the DNA is TGCAGCGTTGAGGGGCCGGGTTGGGAGACCCAGTACTTC.

This clonotype was found a few times. DNA of the CDR3: TGTGCCACCAGTGATCAAACTCGTGCCGGGGAGCTGTTTTTT. As protein: CATSDQTRAGELFF. The chain combines TRBV24-1 with TRBJ2-2; D is uncertain. V dropped 3 bases and J dropped 6 bases, with 10 bases sitting between them. The CDR3 runs to 14 residues. The V gene's germline CDR1 is KGHDR and CDR2 SFDVKD.

V is TRBV5-6 and J is TRBJ2-1; 11 bases are a match to TRBD2. CDR3 size: 17 residues. CDR1 is SGHDT, CDR2 YYEEEE, per germline. V dropped 1 base and J dropped 8; count of bases not matched to a gene: 11. CDR3 nucleotide sequence: TGTGCCAGCAGCTTGCGTCCGGGTAGCGGGGGGGCCGATGAGCAGTTCTTC. As protein: CASSLRPGSGGADEQFF. Supplemented by reference TRBV5-6 and TRBJ2-1, the full variable domain reads DAGVTQSPTHLIKTRGQQVTLRCSPKSGHDTVSWYQQALGQGPQFIFQYYEEEERQRGNFPDRFSGHQFPNYSSELNVNALLLGDSALYLCASSLRPGSGGADEQFFGPGTRLTVL.

The chain recombines TRBV18 with TRBJ2-7; 11 nucleotides line up with TRBD1. The CDR3 runs 16 residues. The germline CDR1 and CDR2 sequences are KGHSH and LQKENI. Trimming at V came to 3 bases and at J to 5 bases, leaving 9 bases not matched to a gene. In nucleotides, the CDR3 is TGTGCCAGCTCACCTGGCGTCGGGACAGGGGGTAACGAGCAGTACTTC. Amino acid sequence: CASSPGVGTGGNEQYF. Supplemented by reference TRBV18 and TRBJ2-7, the full variable domain reads NAGVMQNPRHLVRRRGQEARLRCSPMKGHSHVYWYRQLPEEGLKFMVYLQKENIIDESGMPKERFSAEFPKEGPSILRIQQVVRGDSAAYFCASSPGVGTGGNEQYFGPGTRLTVT.

This clonotype appeared a few times. This chain joins TRBV20-1 and TRBJ1-2; possible D gene TRBD1, 5 bases. V lost 6 bases and J lost 8, with 22 bases in between. This CDR3 comprises 14 residues. The germline V gene has CDR1 DFQATT and CDR2 SNEGSKA (reference sequence). The CDR3 loop reads CSASRGGVGQGYTF. The CDR3 DNA reads TGCAGTGCCAGCCGGGGGGGAGTCGGGCAAGGCTACACCTTC.

The genes are TRBV27 and TRBJ2-3, with 10 bases that match TRBD2. This CDR3 is 17 amino acids long. V gave up 5 bases and J gave up 3 bases; unmatched junction bases: 11. Germline V gene data show CDR1 as MNHEY and CDR2 as SMNVEV (reference sequence). The chain's CDR3 is CASSLNTLAGVTDTQYF. CDR3 nucleotides: TGTGCCAGCAGTCTGAACACTCTAGCGGGGGTGACAGATACGCAGTATTTT.

This clonotype came up a few times. V usage is TRBV5-6 and J usage is TRBJ1-5, with D perhaps TRBD1 (5 bases). The germline CDR1 and CDR2 sequences are SGHDT and YYEEEE. The CDR3 is 13 residues long. V was trimmed by 4 bases and J by 3 bases, leaving 8 bases between them. The DNA of the CDR3 is TGTGCCAGCAGCCCGGGGGTCAATCAGCCCCAGCATTTT. This encodes CASSPGVNQPQHF.

V and J are TRBV6-2 or TRBV6-3 and TRBJ1-1; D unresolved. The CDR3 has 14 residues. Germline CDR1 MNHEY, CDR2 SVGEGT. The ends were cut back, 6 bases at V and 8 bases at J, with 19 bases in the middle. CDR3 amino acids: CASRRLGIHGEAFF. As DNA, the CDR3 is TGTGCCAGCAGAAGGTTGGGGATCCACGGGGAAGCTTTCTTT.

V gene TRBV2 combines with J gene TRBJ1-2; D uncertain. Per germline, CDR1 SNHLY and CDR2 FYNNEI. The CDR3 is made up of 14 amino acids. V lost 3 bases and J 0 bases, leaving 8 bases between the germline ends. The CDR3 DNA sequence: TGTGCCAGCAGTGATAGGGTCCCTAACTATGGCTACACCTTC. Translating gives CASSDRVPNYGYTF.

This clonotype was found a few times. Here the CDR3 reads CASSYLDPYEQYV. In DNA form, the CDR3 reads TGTGCCAGCAGTTATCTCGATCCCTACGAGCAGTACGTC. The gene calls are TRBV6-5 and TRBJ2-7, with no clear D. CDR1 is MNHEY and CDR2 is SVGAGI in the germline V gene. The CDR3 has 13 residues. Trimming removed 3 bases from V and 2 bases from J, with 8 bases in between.

The sample holds many counts of this clonotype. The gene calls are TRBV4-1 and TRBJ2-5; TRBD1 might be the D (5 bases). The CDR3 runs 15 residues. With 0 bases removed from V and 4 bases from J, the gap between germline ends came to 12 bases. Looked up from germline, CDR1 is MGHRA and CDR2 is YSYEKL. This chain's CDR3 is CASSQDGARRETQYF. CDR3 coding DNA: TGCGCCAGCAGCCAAGATGGGGCTAGGAGAGAGACCCAGTACTTC.

This clonotype was seen a few times. The V call is TRBV4-1, the J call TRBJ1-2, with 7 positions matching TRBD1. This CDR3 comprises 14 residues. Trimming took 3 bases from V and 3 from J; bases not matched to a gene: 4. From germline, CDR1 is MGHRA and CDR2 YSYEKL. DNA for the CDR3: TGCGCCAGCAGCCACTTCACAGGGGACTATGGCTACACCTTC. Its translation is CASSHFTGDYGYTF.